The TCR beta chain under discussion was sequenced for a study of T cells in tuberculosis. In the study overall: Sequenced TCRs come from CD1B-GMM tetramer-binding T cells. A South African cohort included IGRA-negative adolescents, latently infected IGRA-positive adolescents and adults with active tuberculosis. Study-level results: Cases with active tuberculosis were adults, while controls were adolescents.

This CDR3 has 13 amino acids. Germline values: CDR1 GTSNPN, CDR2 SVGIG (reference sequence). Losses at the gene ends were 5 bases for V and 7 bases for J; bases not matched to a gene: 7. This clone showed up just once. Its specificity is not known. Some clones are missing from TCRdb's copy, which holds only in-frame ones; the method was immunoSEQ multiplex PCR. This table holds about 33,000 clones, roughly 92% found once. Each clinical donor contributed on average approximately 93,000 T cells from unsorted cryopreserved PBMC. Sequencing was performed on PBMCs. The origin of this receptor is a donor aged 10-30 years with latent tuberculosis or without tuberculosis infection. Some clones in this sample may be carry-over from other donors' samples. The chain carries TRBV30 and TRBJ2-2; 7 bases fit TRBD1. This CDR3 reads CAWGIDRDGELFF. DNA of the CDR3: TGTGCCTGGGGGATAGACAGGGACGGGGAGCTGTTTTTT.